This T cell receptor beta chain was captured in a study of blood T cell repertoires in COVID-19 (dated by TCRdb to about 2020). As for the study more broadly: Samples covering the acute and convalescent phases of COVID-19 were provided by collaborators in the United States, Italy and Spain. The prospective study material was composed of cDNA or gDNA derived from T cells, B-cell-depleted T cells, or PBMCs. The dataset comprised deeply sampled blood TCRbeta repertoires from subjects exposed to, actively infected with, or recovered from COVID-19. The repertoires were made available in a free public database intended to serve as a resource for research on the immune response to SARS-CoV-2. The samples were drawn from two sources: the first 160 participants of the ongoing ImmuneRACE study, and over 950 subjects contributed by 6 global collaborators. A de-identified subject ID, COVID-19 status, age in years and sex were almost always included in the sample metadata. Where HLA class I and class II types were available, the types were taken from metadata supplied by the sample provider, not from assay-based typing. Findings and caveats that apply to the study as a whole: Clinical and demographic metadata were provided uncurated, with the amount varying by source and participant.

In the case of this clone: Its antigen is unknown. Base qualities are not recorded, but no much larger clone differs from it by a single base.

A second Seattle source provided samples from volunteer blood donors who had recovered from COVID-19. Whole blood was collected in K2EDTA tubes by collaborating institutions according to the institutions' own protocols. For TCRbeta analysis, collaborators shipped samples in one of three forms: frozen whole blood, isolated PBMCs, or DNA extracted from either of those sample types. TCRbeta CDR3 regions were amplified from genomic DNA using the immunoSEQ Assay, a bias-controlled multiplex PCR. The authors processed their data as follows. The number of nucleated cells in each sample was estimated by amplification of reference gene primers within the assay. To quantify the absolute abundance of each unique TCRbeta CDR3 rearrangement, sequence reads were collapsed and filtered. For each sample, productive Simpson clonality was calculated by taking the square root of Simpson's diversity index across productive rearrangements. TCRdb limited this immuneACCESS table to in-frame rearrangements with V and J called. A share of clones is missing; checked studies link under half to unresolved V genes, and the rest is unexplained. V and J calls and clone size follow that table, whereas D and trimming were derived from the DNA. Counted in this sample were roughly 240,000 clones; more than 75% of them appeared once. The top ten constitute around 1.5% of the sample.

The source of this sequence is a woman aged 55-69 years who had recovered from COVID-19. The sequenced material came from peripheral blood.

The CDR3 amino acid sequence is: CATKRGGGNQPQHF. The DNA sequence follows: TGTGCCACCAAGCGGGGGGGCGGCAATCAGCCCCAGCATTTT. The sequence links TRBV19 to TRBJ1-5; D gene: possibly TRBD1, on 6 matching bases. CDR1 and CDR2, per the germline V gene (reference sequence), are LNHDA and SQIVND. The CDR3, cysteine through phenylalanine, is 14 amino acids long. Just the 42-base CDR3 DNA is kept, in frame starting at base 1. V drops 10 bases and J drops 2 bases, leaving 15 bases in between.